This T cell receptor (beta chain) was sequenced in a study of beta chain features in type 1 diabetes. The overall study: The examined sorted cells totaled over 85,000,000 across samples. Study-level points and caveats: When cDNA is sequenced, cells with high TCR expression could be over-represented.

The V segment lost 4 bases and the J segment 4 bases; nucleotides outside the gene matches: 5. There are 13 residues in the CDR3. The germline CDR1 and CDR2 sequences are SQVTM and ANQGSEA. Reverse transcribing all isolated RNA meant expressed TCRB transcripts were sequenced. The table came from immunoSEQ multiplex PCR; TCRdb's copy has only in-frame clones and leaves some out. Of fewer than 500,000 clones in the sample, over 11% were seen once. This clone was seen more than once but under ten times. Its cognate antigen is unknown. The authors took one heparinised blood draw, averaging around 120 mL, from each donor. Sorted CD4+ subsets: naive, central memory, regulatory, stem cell-like memory (CD45RO/CCR7/CD25/CD127/CD95/CD27 panel).

The clonotype was recovered from a man aged 25 to 45 in good health. The genes are TRBV29-1 and TRBJ2-5; TRBD1 aligns across 8 bases. Sequencing was performed on naive CD4+ T cells from blood. CDR3 protein: CSVVRGRLETQYF. The DNA of the CDR3 is TGCAGCGTTGTCAGGGGGCGCCTAGAGACCCAGTACTTC.